This T cell receptor beta chain came from a study of beta chain features in type 1 diabetes. Trimming at V came to 4 bases and at J to 5 bases, leaving 4 bases not matched to a gene. Looked up from germline, CDR1 is SGHRS and CDR2 is YFSETQ. This CDR3 spans 15 amino acids. Isolated RNA was reverse transcribed in full, so expressed TCRB transcripts were sequenced. Profiled with immunoSEQ multiplex PCR; TCRdb holds only in-frame clones, not every one. This sample has 250,000 to 300,000 clones, with about 24% found just once. General study results and limits: In comparison with healthy donors, patients had naive, central memory and Treg TCRB repertoires that appeared more similar. Type 1 diabetes patients had moderately but significantly shorter TCRB CDR3s in all four CD4+ subsets.

Comments on this clone: As yet, its antigen is unknown.

The TCR sequence derives from a woman younger than 45 with type 1 diabetes. This rearrangement joins TRBV5-1 to TRBJ2-1; the match to TRBD2 covers 12 bases. Sequencing was carried out using naive CD4+ T cells from blood. CDR3 protein: CASSPLAGGHNEQFF. Written as DNA, the CDR3 is TGCGCCAGCAGCCCTCTAGCGGGAGGGCACAATGAGCAGTTCTTC. Full variable domain (missing parts from reference TRBV5-1 and TRBJ2-1): KAGVTQTPRYLIKTRGQQVTLSCSPISGHRSVSWYQQTPGQGLQFLFEYFSETQRNKGNFPGRFSGRQFSNSRSEMNVSTLELGDSALYLCASSPLAGGHNEQFFGPGTRLTVL.